Given below is one T cell receptor (beta chain) in context. Antigen: not known. The authors ran a second PCR of about 6 to 11 cycles using a sample-barcoded 5' primer and a J-beta primer mix. TCRdb reprocessed the 5' RACE reads via MiXCR and lists one record per CDR3 protein. The sample carries 1.5 million to 2 million distinct CDR3 sequences, 28% recorded once. The J segment lost 3 bases and the V segment lost 3 bases, leaving 4 bases of the junction unmatched. There are 15 residues in the CDR3. The germline CDR1 and CDR2 sequences are KGHDR and SFDVKD. This record comes from a study of blood T cells in healthy people across ages. Points from the study as a whole: Since the PBMCs were unsorted, naive and antigen-experienced cells could not be conclusively compared. TCR beta diversity tracked closely with naive T cell percentage. Investigators treated diversity estimates from one million T cells as underestimates.

This receptor was identified in a woman younger than 45 in good health. The J gene is TRBJ1-2, the V gene TRBV24-1; 9 nucleotides align to TRBD1. Sample: blood. CDR3 residues: CATSDPGQGYYGYTF. Written as DNA, the CDR3 is TGTGCCACCAGTGATCCCGGACAGGGGTACTATGGCTACACCTTC.